A selection of T cell receptor beta chains follows, all from one sample in a study of shared clonotypes between healthy human individuals. The method was immunoSEQ multiplex PCR; TCRdb's version includes in-frame clones alone and lacks a portion of them. The sample gives some 900,000 clones, less than 85% of which show up once; approximately 1.5% is in the top ten. Sequenced input: memory CD4+ T cells sorted from blood. These receptors were taken from a man aged 18 to 29 in good health. Both conserved end residues are part of each CDR3. D genes are given only for firm matches. The listing skips clone size in some rows; elsewhere it reads once, few, many or a size class.

j_gene: TRBJ1-4
v_gene: TRBV4-3
abundance: few
d_gene: TRBD1
CDR3aa: CASSQGRGPVATNEKLFF
CDR3nt: TGCGCCAGCAGCCAGGGCAGGGGGCCCGTAGCAACTAATGAAAAACTGTTTTTT

j_gene: TRBJ2-1
v_gene: TRBV4-1
abundance: .
d_gene: TRBD1
CDR3aa: CASSPLGQPYSYNEQFF
CDR3nt: TGCGCCAGCAGCCCTTTGGGACAGCCTTACTCCTACAATGAGCAGTTCTTC

j_gene: TRBJ1-1
v_gene: TRBV5-6
abundance: .
d_gene: .
CDR3aa: CASSLGGGENQAFF
CDR3nt: TGTGCCAGCAGCTTGGGCGGTGGTGAAAACCAAGCTTTCTTT

j_gene: TRBJ2-7
v_gene: TRBV4-2
abundance: .
d_gene: .
CDR3aa: CASSQGERGAGYEQYF
CDR3nt: TGTGCCAGCAGCCAGGGTGAAAGGGGGGCCGGCTACGAGCAGTACTTC

j_gene: TRBJ2-5
v_gene: TRBV18
abundance: .
d_gene: .
CDR3aa: CASKTQETQYF
CDR3nt: TGTGCCAGCAAAACCCAAGAGACCCAGTACTTC

j_gene: TRBJ2-7
v_gene: TRBV11-1
abundance: .
d_gene: TRBD2
CDR3aa: CASSQGLAVSYEQYF
CDR3nt: TGTGCCAGCAGCCAAGGACTAGCCGTTTCCTACGAGCAGTACTTC

j_gene: TRBJ2-6
v_gene: TRBV7-2
abundance: .
d_gene: .
CDR3aa: CASSLQGYGANVLTF
CDR3nt: TGTGCCAGCAGCTTACAGGGGTACGGGGCCAACGTCCTGACTTTC

j_gene: TRBJ2-5
v_gene: TRBV29-1
abundance: once
d_gene: .
CDR3aa: CSFQKAQETQYF
CDR3nt: TGCAGCTTCCAGAAGGCGCAAGAGACCCAGTACTTC

j_gene: TRBJ2-2
v_gene: TRBV13
abundance: .
d_gene: .
CDR3aa: CASSPLASQGELFF
CDR3nt: TGTGCCAGCAGCCCTCTGGCTAGTCAGGGGGAGCTGTTTTTT

j_gene: TRBJ2-3
v_gene: TRBV11-2
abundance: .
d_gene: TRBD2
CDR3aa: CASSLGARGRATDTQYF
CDR3nt: TGTGCCAGCAGCTTAGGAGCTCGCGGGAGGGCCACAGATACGCAGTATTTT

j_gene: TRBJ2-3
v_gene: TRBV5-1
abundance: .
d_gene: TRBD2
CDR3aa: CASSTLGSGGNYADTQYF
CDR3nt: TGCGCCAGCAGCACACTGGGTAGCGGGGGGAATTATGCAGATACGCAGTATTTT

j_gene: TRBJ2-2
v_gene: TRBV30
abundance: once
d_gene: .
CDR3aa: CAWIGQGRSWTGELFF
CDR3nt: TGTGCCTGGATCGGCCAGGGGCGTTCGTGGACCGGGGAGCTGTTTTTT

j_gene: TRBJ2-5
v_gene: TRBV7-9
abundance: .
d_gene: .
CDR3aa: CASSLRGLETQYF
CDR3nt: TGTGCCAGCAGCTTAAGGGGGTTGGAGACCCAGTACTTC

j_gene: TRBJ1-5
v_gene: TRBV7-9
abundance: .
d_gene: .
CDR3aa: CASSRWMGVDSNQPQHF
CDR3nt: TGTGCCAGCAGCCGGTGGATGGGCGTCGATAGCAATCAGCCCCAGCATTTT

j_gene: TRBJ1-2
v_gene: TRBV2
abundance: .
d_gene: .
CDR3aa: CASSDLQSYGYTF
CDR3nt: TGTGCCAGCAGTGATCTACAAAGTTATGGCTACACCTTC

j_gene: TRBJ1-1
v_gene: TRBV7-9
abundance: .
d_gene: TRBD1
CDR3aa: CASSLLYSGGTEAFF
CDR3nt: TGTGCCAGCAGCTTATTGTACTCAGGGGGCACTGAAGCTTTCTTT

j_gene: TRBJ2-7
v_gene: TRBV6-5
abundance: .
d_gene: .
CDR3aa: CASSSRATDSYEQYF
CDR3nt: TGTGCCAGCAGTTCCAGAGCGACAGATTCCTACGAGCAGTACTTC

j_gene: TRBJ2-5
v_gene: TRBV5-8
abundance: .
d_gene: .
CDR3aa: CASSLDLYGTQYF
CDR3nt: TGTGCCAGCAGCTTGGACTTGTATGGGACCCAGTACTTC

j_gene: TRBJ2-7
v_gene: TRBV19
abundance: few
d_gene: .
CDR3aa: CASSKQELYEQYF
CDR3nt: TGTGCCAGTAGTAAACAGGAACTCTACGAGCAGTACTTC

j_gene: TRBJ1-1
v_gene: TRBV30
abundance: .
d_gene: .
CDR3aa: CAWSVGLRDTEAFF
CDR3nt: TGTGCCTGGAGTGTCGGACTTAGGGACACTGAAGCTTTCTTT

j_gene: TRBJ2-1
v_gene: TRBV5-4
abundance: .
d_gene: .
CDR3aa: CASSLAAGKGNEQFF
CDR3nt: TGTGCCAGCAGCTTGGCGGCGGGGAAGGGGAATGAGCAGTTCTTC

j_gene: TRBJ1-4
v_gene: TRBV5-1
abundance: .
d_gene: TRBD1
CDR3aa: CASSLEGGTSNEKLFF
CDR3nt: TGCGCCAGCAGCTTGGAAGGGGGCACATCTAATGAAAAACTGTTTTTT